The present T cell receptor beta chain was sequenced within a study of T cells in Graves' hyperthyroidism and ophthalmopathy. RNA transcripts provided the source from which TCR beta CDR3 regions were amplified. A first-round RT-PCR of the TCR CDR3 used the HTBI primer set. TCRdb reprocessed the multiplex PCR reads with MiXCR, giving one entry per CDR3 protein. The top ten hold under 65% of the sample, which has fewer than 250,000 distinct CDR3 sequences, 17% seen once. This CDR3 spans 15 amino acids. This clonotype came up many times. An end of the junction differs from the germline gene, which may be a read error.

Sequenced input: blood. This TCR was sampled from a man aged 50 to 60 with Graves' hyperthyroidism. This chain connects TRBV12-3 or TRBV12-4 to TRBJ2-3, with a tentative D call TRBD2 (5 bases). CDR3 DNA: TGTGCCAGCAGTTTAGTGAGCGGTCGCACAGATGCGCAGTATTTT. Encoded protein: CASSLVSGRTDAQYF.